This T cell receptor beta chain was observed in a study of blood T cell repertoires in COVID-19. This CDR3 has 14 amino acids. Trimming at V came to 4 bases and at J to 9 bases, leaving 9 bases not matched to a gene. Germline loops: CDR1 SGHDT, CDR2 YYEEEE. Assay: immunoSEQ multiplex PCR; the TCRdb copy retains only in-frame clones and omits some. This repertoire shows hundreds of thousands of clones, about 80% found once; its top ten account for about 10%. Material for sequencing was peripheral blood. The V call is TRBV5-6, the J call TRBJ1-1, with TRBD1 matching 10 bases. The TCR was taken from a man older than 75 with acute or convalescent COVID-19. The CDR3 DNA follows: TGTGCCAGCAGCCGGGGACAGGGGCCGCTTAAAGCTTTCTTT. It specifies CASSRGQGPLKAFF.